This entry is about one T cell receptor beta chain. Blood samples were obtained at baseline, cycle 4 day 1, and cycle 7 day 1. In germline, CDR1 is LGHNA, CDR2 YSLEER. Trimming took 2 bases from V and 0 from J, leaving 10 bases between them. CDR3 length equals 16 residues. Some clones are missing from TCRdb's copy, which holds only in-frame ones; the method was immunoSEQ multiplex PCR. The top ten hold around 30% of the sample, which has some 63,000 clones, around 84% seen once. The data originate from a study of OX40 agonist ivuxolimab in advanced cancers. This chain uses TRBV4-3 with TRBJ2-2; D is perhaps TRBD1 (6 bases). The sample consisted of CD4+ or CD8+ T cells sorted from blood, taken in a trial of the OX40 agonist ivuxolimab. This receptor was identified in an adult with an advanced solid tumor such as melanoma, head and neck, liver or kidney cancer. The CDR3 bases are TGCGCCAGCAGCCAACTACAGGGCCCGAACACCGGGGAGCTGTTTTTT. This encodes CASSQLQGPNTGELFF.